This T cell receptor (beta chain) came from a study of blood T cell repertoires in COVID-19. Overall study context: PBMCs, B-cell-depleted T cells, or T cells were the source of the cDNA or gDNA that made up the material.

Per germline, CDR1 SGHRS and CDR2 YFSETQ. The CDR3 length is 13 residues. Trimming took 0 bases from V and 10 from J, leaving 13 bases between them. Participant reports of clinical history set cohort assignment. Recovered status in Cohort 3 required two negative PCRs, clearance, or symptom resolution. Per the original data handling: From reference gene primer amplification, estimates of nucleated cell counts were derived. TCRdb keeps only in-frame clones here, not all; method: immunoSEQ multiplex PCR. V, J and clone size are taken as reported in that table, and D and trimming were inferred from the DNA itself. The data contain 150,000 or so clones, roughly 88% of them singletons.

The clonotype was recovered from a middle-aged man who had recovered from COVID-19. The gene calls are TRBV5-1 and TRBJ1-1; possible D gene TRBD1, 6 bases. Sample: PBMCs or T cells enriched from blood (not recorded which). This CDR3 reads CASSLEQGASAFF. In nucleotides, the CDR3 is TGCGCCAGCAGCTTGGAACAGGGAGCCTCAGCTTTCTTT. Based on the CDR3 plus reference TRBV5-1 and TRBJ1-1, the full variable domain is KAGVTQTPRYLIKTRGQQVTLSCSPISGHRSVSWYQQTPGQGLQFLFEYFSETQRNKGNFPGRFSGRQFSNSRSEMNVSTLELGDSALYLCASSLEQGASAFFGQGTRLTVV.